The present TCR beta chain was sequenced within a study of OX40 agonist ivuxolimab in advanced cancers. Assay: immunoSEQ multiplex PCR; the TCRdb copy retains only in-frame clones and omits some. Of around 140,000 clones listed, under 95% are singletons. Whole-study findings and limits: There were also nonresponders showing low normalized T-cell clonal expansion. At doses 0.1 to 3.0 mg/kg, CD4+ and CD8+ clones expanded.

Turning to this clone: What it binds is not known.

This TCR derives from an adult with an advanced solid tumor such as melanoma, head and neck, liver or kidney cancer. Source: CD4+ or CD8+ T cells sorted from blood, taken in a trial of the OX40 agonist ivuxolimab.

CDR3 sequence reads: CASSSGLSETQYF. CDR3 coding DNA: TGCGCCAGCAGCTCGGGACTATCAGAGACCCAGTACTTC. This chain joins TRBV5-1 and TRBJ2-5; TRBD2 matches at 7 bases. The CDR3 has 13 amino acids. The germline V gene has CDR1 SGHRS and CDR2 YFSETQ. Trimming cost V 3 bases and J 4 bases; bases outside gene matches: 3.